The clone carrying this T cell receptor (beta chain) was recorded many times. Two-round multiplex PCR on genomic DNA was the method by which TCR beta CDR3 was amplified. Individual primers that were specific to each TRBV and TRBJ gene served in first-round PCR. TCRdb processed the multiplex PCR reads anew with MiXCR; each CDR3 protein has one entry. The sample consists of some 14,000 distinct CDR3 sequences, roughly a third of them appearing once. The entry originates in a study of prognosis after radiotherapy for stage I lung cancer. The CDR3 totals 15 residues. V was pared by 3 bases and J by 6 bases, with 17 bases between. Per germline, CDR1 GTSNPN and CDR2 SVGIG (reference sequence).

The receptor comes from a donor aged 50 or older with non-small cell lung cancer. Sequencing was performed on PBMCs, taken before or after stereotactic body radiation therapy (not recorded which). The chain recombines TRBV30 with TRBJ2-2; D perhaps matches TRBD1 (6 bases). The CDR3 nucleotides read TGTGCCTGGAGGGGGGCCCAGTCCCAGCCCGGGGAGCTGTTTTTT. Residues: CAWRGAQSQPGELFF.